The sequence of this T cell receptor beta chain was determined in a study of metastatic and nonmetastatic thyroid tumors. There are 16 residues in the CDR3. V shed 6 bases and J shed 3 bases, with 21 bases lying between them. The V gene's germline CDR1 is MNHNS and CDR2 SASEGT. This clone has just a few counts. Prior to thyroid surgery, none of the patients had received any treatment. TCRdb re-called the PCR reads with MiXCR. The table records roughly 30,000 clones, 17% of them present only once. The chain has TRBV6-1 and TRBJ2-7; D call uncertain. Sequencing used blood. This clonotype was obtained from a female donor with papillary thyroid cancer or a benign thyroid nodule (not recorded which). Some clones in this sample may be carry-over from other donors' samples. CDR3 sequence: CASSPRLVVPNYEQYF. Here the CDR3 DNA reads TGTGCCAGCAGCCCACGTTTAGTGGTACCCAACTACGAGCAGTACTTC.